The clone carrying this TCR beta chain occurred a few times. This sample was taken from a study of blood T cell repertoires in COVID-19. Study summary: Sites in the United States, Italy and Spain provided acute and convalescent COVID-19 samples.

Study processing details: Amplified reference gene primers provided the basis for estimating nucleated cell counts. Profiled with immunoSEQ multiplex PCR; TCRdb holds only in-frame clones, not every one. Clone size and the V and J calls come from that table; the DNA yielded D and trimming. The sample lists 120,000 to 150,000 clones, 70% to 90% occurring once. V shed 3 bases and J 7 bases; nucleotides not matched to a gene: 7. The CDR3 is 14 residues long. The V gene's germline CDR1 is SEHNR and CDR2 FQNEAQ (reference sequence). Sequencing input: peripheral blood. The rearrangement links TRBV7-9 to TRBJ1-2; 8 nucleotides line up with TRBD1. This clonotype originated in a woman aged 50 to 60 with acute or convalescent COVID-19. The CDR3 nucleotides read TGTGCCAGCAGCTTCGGGGGACAGGTCGTTGGCTACACCTTC. It yields the protein CASSFGGQVVGYTF.